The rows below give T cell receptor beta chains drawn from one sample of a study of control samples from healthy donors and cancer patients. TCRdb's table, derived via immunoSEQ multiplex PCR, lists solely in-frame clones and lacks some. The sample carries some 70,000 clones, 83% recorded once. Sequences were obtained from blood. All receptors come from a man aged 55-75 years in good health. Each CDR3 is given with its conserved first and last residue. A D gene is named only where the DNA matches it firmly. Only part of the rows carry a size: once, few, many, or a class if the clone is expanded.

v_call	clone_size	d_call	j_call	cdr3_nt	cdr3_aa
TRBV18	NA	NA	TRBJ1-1	TGTGCCAGCTCACCCGGGCGAGAGGGGGGGGACACTGAAGCTTTCTTT	CASSPGREGGDTEAFF
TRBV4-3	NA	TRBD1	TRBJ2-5	TGCGCCAGCAGCCAAAACAGGGGCGGTGAGACCCAGTACTTC	CASSQNRGGETQYF
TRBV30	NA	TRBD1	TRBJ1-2	TGTGCCTGGAAGACAGGGTTTTCCTATGGCTACACCTTC	CAWKTGFSYGYTF
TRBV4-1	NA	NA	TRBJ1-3	TGCGCCAGCAGCCAGGTTAAAGCCGGGACTCTGGGAGGAAACACCATATATTTT	CASSQVKAGTLGGNTIYF
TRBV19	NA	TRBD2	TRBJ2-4	TGTGCCAGTAGTATAGATAGTGCGGGAGTAGGCAAAAACATTCAGTACTTC	CASSIDSAGVGKNIQYF
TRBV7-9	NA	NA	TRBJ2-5	TGTGCCAGCAGCGTCCAAGAGACCCAGTACTTC	CASSVQETQYF
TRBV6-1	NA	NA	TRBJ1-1	TGTGCCAGCAGTGAAGTCGCCGCGGGAGCTTTCTTT	CASSEVAAGAFF
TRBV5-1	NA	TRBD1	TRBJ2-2	TGCGCCAGCAGCCTAGGACAGGGGGCCTTTGTCGGGGAGCTGTTTTTT	CASSLGQGAFVGELFF
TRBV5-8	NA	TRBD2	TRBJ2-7	TGTGCCAGCAGCTTGGTGGGCGGGAGGTTGTACTTC	CASSLVGGRLYF
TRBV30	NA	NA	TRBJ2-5	TGTGCCTGGAGTGTACCGGGTTCGGAGACCCAGTACTTC	CAWSVPGSETQYF
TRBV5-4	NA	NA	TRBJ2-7	TGTGCCAGCAGTGGTCAGTCCTACGAGCAGTACTTC	CASSGQSYEQYF
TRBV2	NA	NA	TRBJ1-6	TGTGCCAGCAGTGGTGGGAATAATTCACCCCTCCACTTT	CASSGGNNSPLHF
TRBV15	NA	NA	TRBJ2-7	TGTGCCACCAGCAGAGAGGGGCGAGACAACTCCTACGAGCAGTACTTC	CATSREGRDNSYEQYF
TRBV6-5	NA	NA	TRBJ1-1	TGTGCCAGCGTATGGACAGCTAACACTGAAGCTTTCTTT	CASVWTANTEAFF
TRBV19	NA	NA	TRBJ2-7	TGTGCCAGTAGTAAGGGAGACGACGGCTCCTACGAGCAGTACTTC	CASSKGDDGSYEQYF
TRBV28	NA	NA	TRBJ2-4	TGTGCCAGCAGCTTCTACGGGTCCCAAGAGAACATTCAGTACTTC	CASSFYGSQENIQYF
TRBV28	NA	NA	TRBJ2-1	TGTGCCAGCAGTTTGCCTGCCTTAGCTGAGCAGTTCTTC	CASSLPALAEQFF
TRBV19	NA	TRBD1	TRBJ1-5	TGTGCCAGTAGTATGGGACAGGGATATCAGCCCCAGCATTTT	CASSMGQGYQPQHF
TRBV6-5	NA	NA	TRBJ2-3	TGTGCCAGCAGGGGGGGCACAGATACGCAGTATTTT	CASRGGTDTQYF
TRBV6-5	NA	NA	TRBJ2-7	TGTGCCATGGGAGGCGAGAGCTCCTACGAGCAGTACTTC	CAMGGESSYEQYF
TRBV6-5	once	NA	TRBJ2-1	TGTGCCAGCAGTACACTCTTCGCAGACAATGAGCAGTTCTTC	CASSTLFADNEQFF
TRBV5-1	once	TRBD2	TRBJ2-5	TGCGCCAGCTCCCGGACTTTAGCGGGAGGGCCAGGGGAGACCCAGTACTTC	CASSRTLAGGPGETQYF
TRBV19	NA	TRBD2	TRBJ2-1	TGTGCCAGTAGTGTCGCTAGCGGGAGGGGTGAGCAGTTCTTC	CASSVASGRGEQFF
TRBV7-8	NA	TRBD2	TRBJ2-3	TGTGCCAGCAGCTTAGTCGCTAGCGGTACAGATACGCAGTATTTT	CASSLVASGTDTQYF
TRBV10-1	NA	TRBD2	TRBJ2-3	TGCGCCAGCAGTGATCCCCCTAGCGGGAGCACAGATACGCAGTATTTT	CASSDPPSGSTDTQYF
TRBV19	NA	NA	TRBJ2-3	TGTGCCAGTAGTATGCTGTCGTTCCGACGCAGCACAGATACGCAGTATTTT	CASSMLSFRRSTDTQYF
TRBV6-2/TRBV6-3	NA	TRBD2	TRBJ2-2	TGTGCCAGCAGTCTCGGACTAGTAAACACCGGGGAGCTGTTTTTT	CASSLGLVNTGELFF
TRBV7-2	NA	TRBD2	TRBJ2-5	TGTGCCAGCAGCCCGCGGACTAGCGGCCAAGAGACCCAGTACTTC	CASSPRTSGQETQYF
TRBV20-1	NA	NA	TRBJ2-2	TGCAGTGCGAAGAACACCGGGGAGCTGTTTTTT	CSAKNTGELFF
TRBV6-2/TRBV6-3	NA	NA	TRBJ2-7	TGTGCCAGCAGTTACTCGACTAGTAAGGTTGCGGGGCAGTACTTC	CASSYSTSKVAGQYF
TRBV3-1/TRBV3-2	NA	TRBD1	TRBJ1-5	TGTGCCAGCAGCCAAGACGGGACAGGGATTAGCAATCAGCCCCAGCATTTT	CASSQDGTGISNQPQHF
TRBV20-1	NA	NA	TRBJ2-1	TGCAGTGCTGTCGAGCTGAATGAGCAGTTCTTC	CSAVELNEQFF
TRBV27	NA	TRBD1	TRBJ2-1	TGTGCCAGCAGTGGCCGGGACAGCTCCTACAATGAGCAGTTCTTC	CASSGRDSSYNEQFF
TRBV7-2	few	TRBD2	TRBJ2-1	TGTGCCAGCAGCTTAGATGCTAGCGGAGCCTACAATGAGCAGTTCTTC	CASSLDASGAYNEQFF
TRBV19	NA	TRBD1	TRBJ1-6	TGTGCCAGTAGCTCGGGACAGGGGAATTCACCCCTCCACTTT	CASSSGQGNSPLHF
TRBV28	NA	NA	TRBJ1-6	TGTGCCAGCAGGAAATGGGGACGGGGGAATTCACCCCTCCACTTT	CASRKWGRGNSPLHF
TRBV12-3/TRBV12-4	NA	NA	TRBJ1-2	TGTGCCAGCAGCCGGGGCAACCGGGATGGCTACACCTTC	CASSRGNRDGYTF
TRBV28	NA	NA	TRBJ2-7	TGTGCCAGCAGTTCGGGGGACCCAGGGTCGGGCGAGCAGTACTTC	CASSSGDPGSGEQYF
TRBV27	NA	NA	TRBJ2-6	TGTGCCAGCAGTTTATCCCCGCGAACCTACTCTGGGGCCAACGTCCTGACTTTC	CASSLSPRTYSGANVLTF
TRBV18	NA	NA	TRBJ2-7	TGTGCCAGCTCACCTGGGGCAGCCTACGAGCAGTACTTC	CASSPGAAYEQYF
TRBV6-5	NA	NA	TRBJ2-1	TGTGCCAGCAGGTACGACCCGAGCGATGAGCAGTTCTTC	CASRYDPSDEQFF